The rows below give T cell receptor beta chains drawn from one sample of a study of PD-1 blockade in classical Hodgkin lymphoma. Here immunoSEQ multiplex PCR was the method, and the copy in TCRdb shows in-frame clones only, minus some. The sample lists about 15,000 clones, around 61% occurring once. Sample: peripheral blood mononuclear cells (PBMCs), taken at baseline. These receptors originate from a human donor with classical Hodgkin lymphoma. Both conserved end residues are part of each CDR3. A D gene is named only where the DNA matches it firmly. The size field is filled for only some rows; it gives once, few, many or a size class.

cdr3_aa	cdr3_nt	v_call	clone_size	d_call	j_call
CASSYGTWEGTEAFF	TGTGCCAGCAGTTACGGTACCTGGGAAGGAACTGAAGCTTTCTTT	TRBV6-5	NA	NA	TRBJ1-1
CAIRGPGGNGGYTF	TGTGCCATCAGAGGTCCCGGAGGAAATGGCGGCTACACCTTC	TRBV10-3	NA	NA	TRBJ1-2
CASSSRTSGPHWEQYF	TGTGCCAGCAGCTCCCGGACTAGCGGGCCCCACTGGGAGCAGTACTTC	TRBV7-8	NA	TRBD2	TRBJ2-5
CASSPDSGGNQPQHF	TGTGCCAGCAGTCCGGACTCGGGGGGCAATCAGCCCCAGCATTTT	TRBV28	few	NA	TRBJ1-5
CASSSPEGRAYGYTF	TGTGCCAGCAGCTCCCCCGAGGGCCGGGCCTATGGCTACACCTTC	TRBV7-9	NA	NA	TRBJ1-2
CASSVGYGYTF	TGTGCCAGCAGCGTAGGCTATGGCTACACCTTC	TRBV9	few	NA	TRBJ1-2
CASSLETQQSNEQFF	TGTGCCAGCAGCTTAGAGACTCAACAATCCAATGAGCAGTTCTTC	TRBV7-6	NA	NA	TRBJ2-1
CASSSGQRENIQYF	TGTGCCAGTAGTAGTGGGCAGAGGGAAAACATTCAGTACTTC	TRBV19	few	NA	TRBJ2-4
CASSGTSRGDTQYF	TGCGCCAGCAGCGGGACCAGCAGGGGAGATACGCAGTATTTT	TRBV5-1	NA	NA	TRBJ2-3
CASSPDRTGTSGRYNEQFF	TGTGCCAGCAGTCCCGACAGGACCGGGACTAGCGGGAGATACAATGAGCAGTTCTTC	TRBV11-3	few	TRBD2	TRBJ2-1
CASRETPDLTDTQYF	TGCGCCAGCAGGGAGACCCCGGATCTCACAGATACGCAGTATTTT	TRBV5-1	once	NA	TRBJ2-3